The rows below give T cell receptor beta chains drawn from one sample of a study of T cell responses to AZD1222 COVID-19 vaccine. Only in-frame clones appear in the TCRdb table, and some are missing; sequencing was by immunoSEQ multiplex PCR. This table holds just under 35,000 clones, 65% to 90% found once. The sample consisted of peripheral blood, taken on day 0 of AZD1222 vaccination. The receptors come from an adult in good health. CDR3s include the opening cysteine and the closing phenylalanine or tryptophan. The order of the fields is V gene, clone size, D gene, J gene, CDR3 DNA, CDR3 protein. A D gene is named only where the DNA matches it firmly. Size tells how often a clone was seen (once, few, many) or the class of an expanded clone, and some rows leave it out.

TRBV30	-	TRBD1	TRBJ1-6	TGTGCCTGGACCCCCCTGACAGGGAAAGGGTCACCCCTCCACTTT	CAWTPLTGKGSPLHF
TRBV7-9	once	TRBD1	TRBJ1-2	TGTGCCAGCAGCTTTTCAGTCCCGGGACAGGGGGCGGCTAACTATGGCTACACCTTC	CASSFSVPGQGAANYGYTF
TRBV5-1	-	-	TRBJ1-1	TGCGCCAGCAGCTTGATGGGGGGACGGGGCACTGAAGCTTTCTTT	CASSLMGGRGTEAFF
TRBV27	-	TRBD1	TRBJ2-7	TGTGCCAGCAGTTTACGAAGGGGGCACCCCTACGAGCAGTACTTC	CASSLRRGHPYEQYF
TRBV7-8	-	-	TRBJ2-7	TGTGCCAGCAGCCCGGTAACCTACGAGCAGTACTTC	CASSPVTYEQYF
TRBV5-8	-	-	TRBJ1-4	TGTGCCAGCAGCTTGGGCGGCAGGGTACAAAAACTGTTTTTT	CASSLGGRVQKLFF
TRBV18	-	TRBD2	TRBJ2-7	TGTGCCAGCCGCGACGGGCGGGGGGGTAACTACGAGCAGTACTTC	CASRDGRGGNYEQYF
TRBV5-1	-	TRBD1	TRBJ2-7	TGCGCCAGCAGCTGGACAGGGGGGCGCGAGCAGTACTTC	CASSWTGGREQYF
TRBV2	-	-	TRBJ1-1	TGTGCCAGCAGTGGGGAGAGACAGGCTGGGTGGACTGAAGCTTTCTTT	CASSGERQAGWTEAFF
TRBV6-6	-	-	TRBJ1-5	TGTGCCAGCAGTTACTCGAGTAGGGGGAGCGATCAGCCCCAGCATTTT	CASSYSSRGSDQPQHF
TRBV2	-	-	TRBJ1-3	TGTGCCAGCAAGGACCGGGGGGACACCATATATTTT	CASKDRGDTIYF
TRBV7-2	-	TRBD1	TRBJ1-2	TGTGCCAGCAGCTCCGGACAGGGGGTCGGCTACACCTTC	CASSSGQGVGYTF
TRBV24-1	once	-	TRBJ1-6	TGTGCCACCAGTGAACGACTGGATAATTCACCCCTCCACTTT	CATSERLDNSPLHF
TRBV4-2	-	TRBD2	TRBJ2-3	TGTGCCAGCAGCCAAGAGATGTCTAGCGGGGTGGTAGATACGCAGTATTTT	CASSQEMSSGVVDTQYF
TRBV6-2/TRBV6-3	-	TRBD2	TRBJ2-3	TGTGCCAGCAGTTACCACCCTTGGGGGCGGGAGGGGAGCACAGATACGCAGTATTTT	CASSYHPWGREGSTDTQYF
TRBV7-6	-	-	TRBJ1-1	TGTGCCAGCAGCTGGGCTCAGGGCACTGAAGCTTTCTTT	CASSWAQGTEAFF
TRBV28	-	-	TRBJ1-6	TGTGCCAGCAGTTTCGGGGGGGTATATAATTCACCCCTCCACTTT	CASSFGGVYNSPLHF
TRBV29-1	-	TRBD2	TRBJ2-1	TGCAGCGTCCGGGCGGGAGCCTACAATGAGCAGTTCTTC	CSVRAGAYNEQFF
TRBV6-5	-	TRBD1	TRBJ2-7	TGTGCCAGCAGGGAGGGACAGGGGACGTACTTC	CASREGQGTYF
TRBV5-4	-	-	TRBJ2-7	TGTGCCAGCTACGGAGATTACAGTTCCTACGAGCAGTACTTC	CASYGDYSSYEQYF
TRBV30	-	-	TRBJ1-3	TGTGCCCTGGGGGCGGACTCTGGAAACACCATATATTTT	CALGADSGNTIYF
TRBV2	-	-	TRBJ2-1	TGTGCCAGCATCCGGCAGGGTCGGCCGAATGAGCAGTTCTTC	CASIRQGRPNEQFF
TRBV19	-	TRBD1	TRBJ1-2	TGTGCCAGTAGTAGACTACAGGGGGACTATGGCTACACCTTC	CASSRLQGDYGYTF
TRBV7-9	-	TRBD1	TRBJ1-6	TGTGCCAGCAGCGCCCCCGGGGACAGGGTTATTTCACCCCTCCACTTT	CASSAPGDRVISPLHF
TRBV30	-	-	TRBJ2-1	TGTGCCTGGAGTGTACGAGGCAATGAGCAGTTCTTC	CAWSVRGNEQFF
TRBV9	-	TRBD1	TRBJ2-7	TGTGCCAGCAGCCTCAGACAGGGCTACGAGCAGTACTTC	CASSLRQGYEQYF
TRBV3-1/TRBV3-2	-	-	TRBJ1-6	TGTGCCAGCAGCAACAGGGAAGGTAATTCACCCCTCCACTTT	CASSNREGNSPLHF
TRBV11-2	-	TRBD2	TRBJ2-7	TGTGCCAGCAGAAAGCTAAGCGGGGGGATCCCCTACGAGCAGTACTTC	CASRKLSGGIPYEQYF
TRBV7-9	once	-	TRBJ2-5	TGTGCCAGCAGCGCCCAGGACGGGGAGACCCAGTACTTC	CASSAQDGETQYF